This TCR beta chain originates from a study of cytomegalovirus exposure and HLA in healthy donors. Whole-study findings and limits: The authors listed 164 TCR beta chains as cytomegalovirus-associated. The classifier was said to identify cytomegalovirus status with high specificity and sensitivity.

Repertoires were generated with immunoSEQ multiplex PCR, while TCRdb's copy carries only in-frame clones and drops some. The sample contains under 300,000 clones, 70% to 90% of which appear only once. Germline assignment: CDR1 LGHNA and CDR2 YSLEER. The ends lost 5 bases at V and 4 bases at J; junction bases unmatched: 9. The CDR3 is 15 residues long. With respect to this clone: Its matching antigen is unknown.

This chain links TRBV4-3 with TRBJ1-2, with 8 bases lining up with TRBD1. The sequence was collected from a woman in her late teens or twenties in good health and CMV-seronegative. Sequences were obtained from PBMCs. The CDR3 DNA reads as TGCGCCAGCAGCGTTGGGACAGGCGGCGGCTATGGCTACACCTTC. Amino acid sequence: CASSVGTGGGYGYTF.